This section outlines one T cell receptor beta chain sequence together with its context. This may come from a read error, since a much larger clone is one base off. The CDR3 regions of TCR beta were amplified from RNA transcripts. The TCR CDR3 first-round RT-PCR relied on the HTBI primer set. MiXCR, applied by TCRdb to the multiplex PCR reads, yields one record per CDR3 protein. The repertoire has around 800,000 distinct CDR3 sequences, approximately 40% of them found once; the top ten carry around 9.3%. The data stem from a study of T cells in Graves' hyperthyroidism and ophthalmopathy. Those with hyperthyroidism were 18 to 65 years old, newly diagnosed, and ill for under 2 months. The CDR3 is 15 residues long. With 1 base clipped from V and 6 bases from J, the junction kept 5 bases outside the gene matches.

The chain is built from TRBV7-1 and TRBJ1-4; 7 bases fit TRBD1. TRBV7-1 falls under the ORF class, with uncertain function. The sequenced sample consisted of blood. This receptor was identified in a man between 18 and 35 years old with Graves' hyperthyroidism. CDR3 DNA sequence: TGTGCCAGCAGCTCAGTAGACAGGGATTATGAAAAACTGTTTTTT. This gives the protein CASSSVDRDYEKLFF.